This T cell receptor (beta chain) was captured in a study of CD8 T cells in ankylosing spondylitis. Study observations and caveats: There was a TCR beta motif, made of eight highly homologous variants, that appeared characteristic of ankylosing spondylitis blood. A number of the motif variants had already been described in reactive arthritis synovial fluid and blood.

Of note for this clonotype: The antigen is undetermined.

The CDR3 totals 17 residues. The V gene end was trimmed by 1 base and the J gene end by 0 bases; junction bases not matched to a gene: 6. Using quantitative 5'-RACE with molecular barcodes, the authors made TCR beta libraries. TCRdb re-derived calls from the 5' RACE reads in MiXCR, one entry per CDR3 protein. The sample lists a few hundred thousand distinct CDR3 sequences, 15% to 20% occurring once. Sequences were obtained from blood, either unsorted or a sorted T cell fraction (not recorded which). V and J are TRBV12-3 or TRBV12-4 and TRBJ1-5; 7 bases map to TRBD1. This TCR derives from a male donor with ankylosing spondylitis or in good health (not recorded which). The CDR3: CASSLVGQENSNQPQHF. The CDR3, as DNA: TGTGCCAGCAGTTTAGTTGGACAGGAAAATAGCAATCAGCCCCAGCATTTT.